Listed here are 3 T cell receptor beta chains from one sample, sequenced in a study of shared clonotypes between healthy human individuals. Assay used: immunoSEQ multiplex PCR; TCRdb lists only in-frame clones, some missing. The top ten clones hold 0.95% to 1.5% of a sample with some 2 million clones, about 95% of them seen once. CD45RO-negative cells were positively selected for CCR7, leaving out terminally differentiated effector memory CD45RA+ cells. The sequencing input was naive CD8+ T cells sorted from blood. The receptors stem from a man aged 18 to 29 in good health.

This rearrangement joins TRBV10-3 to TRBJ2-7; D is possibly TRBD1 (5 bases). Per the germline V gene, CDR1 is ENHRY and CDR2 is SYGVKD. The V end was cut by 10 bases, the J end by 4 bases, with 11 bases between. There are 11 residues in the CDR3. The CDR3 nucleotides read TGTGCCAGTACAGGCGATTACGAGCAGTACTTC. The encoded protein is CASTGDYEQYF.

V and J are TRBV7-9 and TRBJ2-7; 8 nucleotides agree with TRBD2. CDR1 is SEHNR, CDR2 FQNEAQ, per germline (reference sequence). This CDR3 has 15 amino acids. J was trimmed by 0 bases and V by 4 bases; bases with no gene match: 5. CDR3 nucleotides: TGTGCCAGCAGCTCGAAGCGGGGGCTCTCCTACGAGCAGTACTTC. This codes for CASSSKRGLSYEQYF.

This sequence joins TRBV6-6 and TRBJ1-2, with D maybe TRBD1 (6 bases). The CDR3 is 11 residues long. Trimming took 9 bases from V and 8 from J, leaving 13 bases between them. Germline V lookup: CDR1 MNHNY, CDR2 SVGAGI (reference sequence). The DNA for the CDR3 is TGTGCCAGTACGGACGGGGGCGGCTACACCTTC. Its protein is CASTDGGGYTF.